This T cell receptor (beta chain) derives from a study of identical twins. TCRdb fed the 5' RACE reads into MiXCR, producing one record per CDR3 protein. The table has some 710,000 distinct CDR3 sequences, roughly 6% seen once; the top ten hold approximately 2%. Ten or more counts support this clonotype. The material sequenced was naive T cells sorted from blood. The TCR was taken from a young man in good health.

The CDR3 region has the DNA TGTGCCAGCAGCTTAGCTGCGGCGGGAGAGCAGTTCTTC. The encoded protein is CASSLAAAGEQFF. The V gene is TRBV11-2, the J gene TRBJ2-1; D possibly corresponds to TRBD2 (6 bases). Germline CDR1 SGHAT, CDR2 FQNNGV. This CDR3 has 13 residues. Trimming left V 1 base short and J 10 bases short, with 11 bases between.